What follows are 6 T cell receptor beta chains derived from one specimen sequenced in a study of T-cell reconstitution after alpha-beta-depleted transplantation in children. A library of TCRbeta sequences, prepared with unique molecular identifiers, was generated. TCRdb analysed the PCR reads with MiXCR anew, one entry per CDR3 protein. The data hold around 700,000 distinct CDR3 sequences, with around 14% observed a single time. The sample was PBMCs, taken before TCRalphabeta/CD19-depleted stem cell transplant. All receptors come from a girl aged 2-9 years with congenital amegakaryocytic thrombocytopenia, due to receive a stem cell transplant.

Regarding this clonotype: This is likely a read error, given that the CDR3 carries no conserved phenylalanine or tryptophan at its end. J is TRBJ2-4 and V is TRBV14; D perhaps matches TRBD2 (5 bases). CDR1 is SGHDN, CDR2 FVKESK, per germline. The CDR3 runs 13 residues. Trimming removed 6 bases from V and 5 bases from J, with 11 bases in between. The CDR3 sequence: CASRQRPQNIQYI. As DNA, the CDR3 is TGTGCCAGCAGGCAGCGGCCCCAAAACATTCAGTACATC.

This clonotype came up a few times. The chain has TRBV3-1 and TRBJ2-1; D is unclear. V shed 3 bases and J shed 0 bases, with 9 bases lying between them. The germline V gene has CDR1 LGHDT and CDR2 YNNKEL (reference sequence). This CDR3 region has 15 residues. The CDR3: CASSHGLSSYNEQFF. The CDR3 coding sequence is TGTGCCAGCAGCCATGGGCTTAGCTCCTACAATGAGCAGTTCTTC.

This clonotype was recorded at least ten times. A read error is likely, as this CDR3 ends without the conserved phenylalanine or tryptophan. It is unclear where the CDR3 begins or ends on the DNA, so no DNA is shown, and the CDR3 is as TCRdb lists it. The V gene is TRBV20-1, the J gene TRBJ1-6. Termini included, the CDR3 measures 14 amino acids. Germline V gene lookup returns CDR1 DFQATT and CDR2 SNEGSKA (reference sequence). The CDR3 protein is CSARDMELRDRPMY.

The J gene is TRBJ2-7, the V gene TRBV28; 7 nucleotides align to TRBD2. With 6 bases clipped from V and 1 base from J, the junction kept 9 bases outside the gene matches. CDR1 is MDHEN and CDR2 is SYDVKM in the germline V gene. There are 15 residues in the CDR3. CDR3: CASSTSGLPSYEQYF. The CDR3 bases are TGTGCCAGCAGCACCTCGGGACTACCTTCCTACGAGCAGTACTTC.

This chain links TRBV10-3 with TRBJ2-7; D is possibly TRBD2 (5 bases). V lost 2 bases and J 6 bases, leaving 14 bases between the germline ends. Germline-derived CDR1 and CDR2 are ENHRY and SYGVKD. This CDR3 has 14 amino acids. DNA for the CDR3: TGTGCCATCAGTGAGATCGGGAATACCCCCGAGCAGTACTTC. Its protein product is CAISEIGNTPEQYF.

This clonotype was seen a few times. V usage is TRBV11-2 and J usage is TRBJ2-1; TRBD1 is a possible D gene (6 bases). CDR1 is SGHAT and CDR2 is FQNNGV in the germline V gene. With 2 bases removed from V and 6 bases from J, the gap between germline ends came to 17 bases. The CDR3 loop spans 16 amino acids. For the CDR3, the DNA is TGTGCCAGCAGCTTATTGTCGAGACAGGCCCTCAATGAGCAGTTCTTC. Translation gives CASSLLSRQALNEQFF.